Shown below are 15 T cell receptor beta chains from a single sample sequenced in a study of T cell responses to AZD1222 COVID-19 vaccine (dated by TCRdb to the early 2020s). The time point label for this specimen denotes: baseline before first vaccination. In the paper's terms, the treatment or condition label means: meningococcal conjugate vaccine given as trial control. The protocol used for the library was the immunoSEQ multiplex PCR assay. As stored in TCRdb, this immuneACCESS dataset retains in-frame rearrangements with V and J assigned. A fraction of the clones does not appear; measured against another copy, unresolved V genes explain less than half of the discrepancy, and the remainder lacks a known reason. Recorded for this sample are around 120,000 clones; around nine tenths of them occurred a single time. The ten largest clones add up to 11% of the sample. The material was peripheral blood, obtained on day 0 of MenACWY control vaccination. Receptors were obtained from an adult in good health.

The chain couples TRBV25-1 to TRBJ1-2; tentative D call: TRBD1 (6 bases). Deletions cut 6 bases from V and 4 bases from J, with 21 bases between. The CDR3 has 16 residues. Germline CDR1 is MGHDK and CDR2 is SYGVNS. DNA of the CDR3: TGTGCCAGCAGCCCCTTCAGTGTCGGGGGCTTCTATGGCTACACCTTC. Its protein is CASSPFSVGGFYGYTF.

This rearrangement joins TRBV6-5 to TRBJ2-7; possibly TRBD1 or TRBD2 for D (5 bases each). CDR3 length: 14 residues. V gave up 7 bases and J gave up 3 bases, with 16 bases separating them. From germline, CDR1 is MNHEY and CDR2 SVGAGI. This CDR3 is CASKGEGTNYEQYF. The CDR3 nucleotides read TGTGCCAGCAAAGGGGAAGGGACGAACTACGAGCAGTACTTC.

This chain joins TRBV14 and TRBJ2-1; D might be TRBD1 or TRBD2, each matching 6 bases. Germline assignment: CDR1 SGHDN and CDR2 FVKESK. V shed 1 base and J shed 4 bases, with 17 bases lying between them. This CDR3 is 17 amino acids long. CDR3 bases: TGTGCCAGCAGCCAAGCCCTGGGGGGCCCGGGTTACAATGAGCAGTTCTTC. This sequence encodes CASSQALGGPGYNEQFF.

This rearrangement joins TRBV28 to TRBJ1-2; the D gene is possibly TRBD1 (5 bases). Germline lookup yields CDR1 MDHEN and CDR2 SYDVKM. The CDR3 is made up of 16 amino acids. Trimming removed 3 bases from V and 4 bases from J, with 18 bases in between. This chain's CDR3 is CASSLGGSPPTYGYTF. In DNA form, the CDR3 reads TGTGCCAGCAGTTTGGGGGGGAGTCCGCCAACCTATGGCTACACCTTC.

The chain joins TRBV3-1 (or the pseudogene TRBV3-2) to TRBJ2-7; 11 bases are shared with TRBD2. CDR3 length: 14 residues. V lost 6 bases, J lost 0 bases, and 1 base stayed unmatched. Germline CDR1 is LGHDT and CDR2 is YNNKEL (reference sequence). Here the CDR3 DNA reads TGTGCCAGCAGTAGCGGGAGGGTCTCCTACGAGCAGTACTTC. Residues: CASSSGRVSYEQYF.

The V and J genes are TRBV11-2 and TRBJ2-7; the D gene could be TRBD1 or TRBD2 (5 bases each). The germline V and J ends were trimmed by 5 bases and 3 bases, with 8 bases remaining between them. The CDR3 consists of 12 residues. Germline values: CDR1 SGHAT, CDR2 FQNNGV. In DNA form, the CDR3 reads TGTGCCAGCAGCGTTGGGGGCTACGAGCAGTACTTC. Encoded protein: CASSVGGYEQYF.

This chain uses TRBV19 with TRBJ2-5, with 8 bases identical to TRBD2. V lost 5 bases and J lost 2; bases outside the gene matches: 7. Germline V gene lookup returns CDR1 LNHDA and CDR2 SQIVND (reference sequence). The CDR3 totals 15 residues. The CDR3 DNA sequence: TGTGCCAGTAGTGCCCCCTTAGCGGGGCAAGAGACCCAGTACTTC. It translates to CASSAPLAGQETQYF.

The genes are TRBV11-3 and TRBJ1-2, with TRBD1 as a possible D gene (6 bases). V was pared by 1 base and J by 4 bases, with 13 bases between. The germline CDR1 and CDR2 sequences are SGHNT and YENEEA. CDR3 length: 15 amino acids. The CDR3 reads CASSLGVAGVYGYTF. The CDR3 DNA sequence: TGTGCCAGCAGCTTAGGAGTGGCAGGGGTCTATGGCTACACCTTC.

CDR3 DNA sequence: TGTGCCAGCAGCGCCGGGGGGGGTCCATCCACCGGGGAGCTGTTTTTT. It yields the protein CASSAGGGPSTGELFF. The chain carries TRBV9 and TRBJ2-2; 8 positions match TRBD2. Germline CDR1 SGDLS, CDR2 YYNGEE. This CDR3 contains 16 residues. Germline trimming cut 3 bases from V and 4 bases from J; bases unmatched to any gene: 8.

This chain uses TRBV28 with TRBJ2-7; a weak D match, TRBD2 (5 bases). This CDR3 has 11 residues. V shed 6 bases and J shed 7 bases, with 10 bases lying between them. Germline CDR1 reads MDHEN; CDR2 reads SYDVKM. This CDR3 reads CASSLQREQYF. The CDR3 DNA follows: TGTGCCAGCAGCCTCCAGCGGGAGCAGTACTTC.

This sequence joins TRBV30 and TRBJ2-7, with 11 positions matching TRBD2. The CDR3 has 16 amino acids. Germline V gene data show CDR1 as GTSNPN and CDR2 as SVGIG (reference sequence). The ends lost 1 base at V and 3 bases at J; junction bases unmatched: 8. CDR3 nucleotide sequence: TGTGCCTGGAGTGGGGAGGGACTAGCGGTAAACTACGAGCAGTACTTC. Translated, it gives CAWSGEGLAVNYEQYF.

This clone was observed a single time. The chain couples TRBV7-6 to TRBJ2-2, with 7 bases fitting TRBD2. The CDR3 is 15 residues long. Germline assignment: CDR1 SGHVS and CDR2 FNYEAQ. Germline trimming cut 3 bases from V and 6 bases from J; bases unmatched to any gene: 7. The CDR3 nucleotides are TGTGCCAGCAGCTTCCCGGGAGGAGGGTCCGGGGAGCTGTTTTTT. It specifies CASSFPGGGSGELFF.

The V and J genes are TRBV27 and TRBJ2-6, with 10 bases that match TRBD1. Germline CDR1 reads MNHEY; CDR2 reads SMNVEV (reference sequence). This CDR3 has 20 amino acids. The V gene end was trimmed by 5 bases and the J gene end by 0 bases; junction bases not matched to a gene: 13. Here the CDR3 DNA reads TGTGCCAGCAGTCTCACACCCGGACAGGGGGGGAACTCTGGGGCCAACGTCCTGACTTTC. The encoded protein is CASSLTPGQGGNSGANVLTF.

The chain recombines TRBV6-5 with TRBJ2-7; weak D call: TRBD2 (6 bases). Trimming shortened V by 2 bases and J by 2 bases, and 10 bases separated the two germline ends. The V gene's germline CDR1 is MNHEY and CDR2 SVGAGI. CDR3 length equals 14 residues. The CDR3 DNA reads TGTGCCAGCAGTTACGGGAGGCCACCCTACGAGCAGTACTTC. It is translated as CASSYGRPPYEQYF.

The chain joins TRBV6-2 or TRBV6-3 to TRBJ2-1; D is possibly TRBD1 (5 bases). V was pared by 1 base and J by 7 bases, with 23 bases between. CDR1 and CDR2 (germline): MNHEY, SVGEGT. CDR3 size: 18 residues. The CDR3 nucleotides are TGTGCCAGCAGTTACTTGTCTGGGTTGGGGCTAGTTTTGAATGAGCAGTTCTTC. Translation gives CASSYLSGLGLVLNEQFF.